This TCR beta chain appears in the sequencing data of a study of Ad26.COV2.S vaccination and SARS-CoV-2 variants. Germline assignment: CDR1 SEHNR and CDR2 FQNEAQ (reference sequence). With 3 bases removed from V and 5 bases from J, the gap between germline ends came to 14 bases. The CDR3 runs 15 residues. Treatment defined: around 19 received Ad26.COV2.S at low or high dose, single or two shots; 5 received placebo; per-sample allocation not given. Collection of samples fell on day 63 after the first vaccine or placebo injection. The assay was immunoSEQ multiplex PCR, and TCRdb's table has in-frame clones only and misses some. The sample yields about 320,000 clones, about 86% seen once.

This clonotype originated in a person between 18 and 65 years old who received the Ad26.COV2.S COVID-19 vaccine or a placebo. This chain uses TRBV7-9 with TRBJ2-1; D gene unclear. The input for sequencing was peripheral blood, taken in a trial of Ad26.COV2.S vaccine versus placebo. Here the CDR3 reads CASSFDGIQDNEQFF. DNA for the CDR3: TGTGCCAGCAGCTTCGATGGGATCCAGGACAATGAGCAGTTCTTC.